These 19 T cell receptor beta chains came from one sample sequenced in a study of T cells in Graves' hyperthyroidism and ophthalmopathy. RNA transcripts were the template for amplifying TCR beta CDR3 regions. Initially, a first-round RT-PCR of the TCR CDR3 employed the HTBI primer set. TCRdb recomputed calls from the multiplex PCR reads with MiXCR, one row per CDR3 protein. The table lists approximately 360,000 distinct CDR3 sequences, more than 15% of them singletons, with around a quarter in the top ten. Sequencing input: blood. The receptors were sampled from a young woman with Graves' hyperthyroidism that later progressed to Graves' ophthalmopathy.

This clonotype was seen repeatedly, ten times or more. The V call is TRBV29-1, the J call TRBJ2-3, with D possibly being TRBD1 (5 bases). CDR1 is SQVTM and CDR2 is ANQGSEA in the germline V gene. This CDR3 region has 12 residues. Trimming pared 3 bases from V and 1 base from J, leaving 5 bases between. CDR3 in amino acids: CSVDRGTDTQYF. The CDR3 DNA reads TGCAGCGTTGACAGGGGCACAGATACGCAGTATTTT.

This chain uses TRBV9 with TRBJ2-1; 7 bases match TRBD2. This CDR3 region has 15 residues. The V gene's germline CDR1 is SGDLS and CDR2 YYNGEE. V lost 4 bases, J lost 5 bases, and 9 bases stayed unmatched. This chain's CDR3 is CASSPGIAGDNEQFF. CDR3 bases: TGTGCCAGCAGCCCAGGGATAGCGGGTGACAATGAGCAGTTCTTC.

This clonotype was detected many times. The chain carries TRBV20-1 and TRBJ2-1; TRBD2 agrees at 11 bases. The CDR3 runs 16 residues. The V segment lost 5 bases and the J segment 7 bases; nucleotides outside the gene matches: 13. Germline-derived CDR1 and CDR2 are DFQATT and SNEGSKA (reference sequence). CDR3 bases: TGCAGTGCTGCCTCCATAGCGGGAGGGCTAAGAAATGAGCAGTTCTTC. Amino acid sequence: CSAASIAGGLRNEQFF.

This clonotype was seen a single time. The chain is built from TRBV6-1 and TRBJ2-7; D unresolved. This CDR3 region has 14 residues. Germline CDR1 is MNHNS and CDR2 is SASEGT. Trimming left V 3 bases short and J 2 bases short, with 11 bases between. CDR3 protein: CASSDGQRPYEQYF. The CDR3 nucleotides read TGTGCCAGCAGTGATGGCCAGAGGCCCTACGAGCAGTACTTC.

The chain combines TRBV3-1 with TRBJ1-2; 9 bases line up with TRBD1. Trimming took 3 bases from V and 7 from J; bases not matched to a gene: 6. Germline V CDR1 and CDR2: LGHDT, YNNKEL (reference sequence). This CDR3 is 14 amino acids long. The CDR3 loop reads CASSQGQGFSGYTF. The CDR3 region has the DNA TGTGCCAGCAGCCAGGGACAGGGCTTTAGTGGCTACACCTTC. Drawing the rest from reference TRBV3-1 and TRBJ1-2, the complete variable domain is DTAVSQTPKYLVTQMGNDKSIKCEQNLGHDTMYWYKQDSKKFLKIMFSYNNKELIINETVPNRFSPKSPDKAHLNLHINSLELGDSAVYFCASSQGQGFSGYTFGSGTRLTVV.

The V gene is TRBV4-3, the J gene TRBJ2-1, with 9 bases fitting TRBD2. Losses at the gene ends were 1 base for V and 7 bases for J; bases not matched to a gene: 11. CDR3 length equals 17 residues. The germline V gene has CDR1 LGHNA and CDR2 YSLEER. The CDR3 DNA reads TGCGCCAGCAGCCAAGGGGCGGGAGGGCCGGTGGGAAATGAGCAGTTCTTC. Amino acid sequence: CASSQGAGGPVGNEQFF.

This clonotype appeared many times. The chain carries TRBV12-3 or TRBV12-4 and TRBJ2-5; perhaps TRBD1 as D (6 bases). V dropped 7 bases and J dropped 2 bases, with 14 bases sitting between them. This CDR3 comprises 14 residues. The CDR3 DNA follows: TGTGCCAGCACTGTCTCAGGGGCACAAGAGACCCAGTACTTC. It encodes CASTVSGAQETQYF.

This clonotype was counted ten times or more. The V gene is TRBV5-1, the J gene TRBJ1-2; 8 bases are shared with TRBD1. This CDR3 comprises 14 residues. Germline CDR1 and CDR2: SGHRS and YFSETQ. With 2 bases clipped from V and 7 bases from J, the junction kept 7 bases outside the gene matches. CDR3 in amino acids: CASSFQGAGGGYTF. The CDR3 DNA is TGCGCCAGCAGCTTTCAGGGGGCCGGCGGTGGCTACACCTTC. Drawing the rest from reference TRBV5-1 and TRBJ1-2, the complete variable domain is KAGVTQTPRYLIKTRGQQVTLSCSPISGHRSVSWYQQTPGQGLQFLFEYFSETQRNKGNFPGRFSGRQFSNSRSEMNVSTLELGDSALYLCASSFQGAGGGYTFGSGTRLTVV.

The V call is TRBV15, the J call TRBJ2-3; D unresolved. The ends were cut back, 0 bases at V and 5 bases at J, with 6 bases in the middle. CDR1 is LNHNV and CDR2 is YYDKDF in the germline V gene (reference sequence). The CDR3 spans 13 residues. Here the CDR3 reads CATSRDRRDTQYF. CDR3 bases: TGTGCCACCAGCAGAGATCGTCGAGATACGCAGTATTTT. The full variable domain, with the rest looked up from reference TRBV15 and TRBJ2-3, is DAMVIQNPRYQVTQFGKPVTLSCSQTLNHNVMYWYQQKSSQAPKLLFHYYDKDFNNEADTPDNFQSRRPNTSFCFLDIRSPGLGDTAMYLCATSRDRRDTQYFGPGTRLTVL.

The chain links TRBV19 to TRBJ1-1; 7 nucleotides match TRBD1. J gave up 4 bases and V 6 bases, and 8 bases lay outside the gene matches. CDR3 size: 14 residues. CDR1 is LNHDA and CDR2 is SQIVND in the germline V gene (reference sequence). The CDR3 DNA reads as TGTGCCAGTAGGAAAAGGGGGCGGGTCACTGAAGCTTTCTTT. Amino acid sequence: CASRKRGRVTEAFF.

A note on this clonotype: This may come from a read error, since a much larger clone is one base off. This chain links TRBV15 with TRBJ1-1; TRBD1 might be the D (6 bases). V was pared by 0 bases and J by 7 bases, with 9 bases between. CDR3 length: 13 amino acids. CDR1 and CDR2 (germline): LNHNV, YYDKDF (reference sequence). Here the CDR3 DNA reads TGTGCCACCAGCAGAGATGGACAGATTGAAGCTTTCTTT. It encodes CATSRDGQIEAFF.

CDR3 loop: CASSTTGDGQPQHF. CDR3 bases: TGTGCCAGCAGTACGACAGGGGACGGTCAGCCCCAGCATTTT. The chain carries TRBV27 and TRBJ1-5; 8 bases fit TRBD1. The CDR3 runs to 14 residues. With V trimmed by 5 bases and J by 6 bases, 6 bases remained unmatched. Germline CDR1 MNHEY, CDR2 SMNVEV (reference sequence).

This clonotype was seen at least ten times. J is TRBJ2-3 and V is TRBV5-1; 11 nucleotides agree with TRBD2. CDR1 is SGHRS, CDR2 YFSETQ, per germline. V lost 3 bases, J lost 3 bases, and 6 bases stayed unmatched. The CDR3 sequence is 16 residues long. For the CDR3, the DNA is TGCGCCAGCAGCTCAGGACTAGCGGGCAGAACAGATACGCAGTATTTT. This sequence encodes CASSSGLAGRTDTQYF.

The rearrangement joins TRBV11-1 to TRBJ2-3; 9 bases are shared with TRBD2. The V segment lost 5 bases and the J segment 6 bases; nucleotides outside the gene matches: 12. CDR3 size: 16 residues. Germline lookup yields CDR1 SGHAT and CDR2 FQDESV (reference sequence). The CDR3 loop reads CASSDKSSGVSDTQYF. CDR3 DNA: TGTGCCAGCAGCGATAAATCTAGCGGGGTGTCGGATACGCAGTATTTT.

This clonotype occurred a few times. This chain links TRBV7-9 with TRBJ2-7, with D perhaps given as TRBD1 or TRBD2 (7 bases each). The CDR3 has 14 residues. Trimming removed 4 bases from V and 3 bases from J, with 13 bases in between. CDR1 is SEHNR and CDR2 is FQNEAQ in the germline V gene (reference sequence). In nucleotides, the CDR3 is TGTGCCAGCAGCTACGGCAGGGGGGGCTACGAGCAGTACTTC. It yields the protein CASSYGRGGYEQYF.

This clonotype was seen a few times. The V and J genes are TRBV4-3 and TRBJ1-1; D may be TRBD1 (5 bases). CDR1 LGHNA and CDR2 YSLEER come from the germline V gene. The length of the CDR3 is 17 residues. The germline V and J ends were trimmed by 1 base and 4 bases, with 19 bases remaining between them. The CDR3 DNA sequence: TGCGCCAGCAGCCAAGGGGGCCCGGGCGGTGGCGGCACTGAAGCTTTCTTT. As protein: CASSQGGPGGGGTEAFF.

This clonotype was counted only a few times. The V call is TRBV7-8, the J call TRBJ2-7; a weak D match, TRBD1 (6 bases). The CDR3 loop spans 15 amino acids. Germline-derived CDR1 and CDR2 are SGHVS and FQNEAQ. Trimming left V 5 bases short and J 1 base short, with 15 bases between. For the CDR3, the DNA is TGTGCCAGCAGCCACAGGGTCAGTACATCCTACGAGCAGTACTTC. Translated: CASSHRVSTSYEQYF.

This clonotype came up many times. V and J are TRBV20-1 and TRBJ2-7; tentative D call: TRBD1 (6 bases). In germline, CDR1 is DFQATT, CDR2 SNEGSKA (reference sequence). This CDR3 has 12 amino acids. The ends were cut back, 0 bases at V and 6 bases at J, with 9 bases in the middle. DNA for the CDR3: TGCAGTGCTAGAGATAGGACAGCCGAGCAGTACTTC. It specifies CSARDRTAEQYF.

This clonotype came up many times. The chain uses TRBV20-1 and TRBJ2-7, with D unresolved. The CDR3 runs to 14 residues. Deletions cut 0 bases from V and 3 bases from J, with 12 bases between. In germline, CDR1 is DFQATT, CDR2 SNEGSKA (reference sequence). The CDR3 sequence: CSARDPGHIYEQYF. For the CDR3, the DNA is TGCAGTGCTAGAGATCCGGGCCATATCTACGAGCAGTACTTC.